This TCR beta chain came from a study of beta chain features in type 1 diabetes. Study-wide points: Lower insertion and higher deletion counts appeared at VDJ junctions in type 1 diabetes patients. A closer apparent resemblance between naive, central memory and Treg TCRB repertoires was seen in patients than in healthy donors.

This CDR3 region has 13 residues. Germline V lookup: CDR1 LNHDA, CDR2 SQIVND (reference sequence). The V gene lost 4 bases and the J gene lost 6 bases, with 9 bases spanning the gap. Concerning this clone itself: Antigen: not known.

The sequenced template was cDNA made from the entire isolated RNA. Produced via immunoSEQ multiplex PCR; TCRdb's table is partial and in-frame only. Of 200,000 to 250,000 clones in the sample, about 10% were seen once. The sample comprised naive CD4+ T cells from blood. This sequence originates from a woman aged 18-29 years in good health. This rearrangement joins TRBV19 to TRBJ1-4; D gene ambiguous. The CDR3 DNA sequence: TGTGCCAGTAGTACCCGGGAGTATGAAAAACTGTTTTTT. It encodes CASSTREYEKLFF.